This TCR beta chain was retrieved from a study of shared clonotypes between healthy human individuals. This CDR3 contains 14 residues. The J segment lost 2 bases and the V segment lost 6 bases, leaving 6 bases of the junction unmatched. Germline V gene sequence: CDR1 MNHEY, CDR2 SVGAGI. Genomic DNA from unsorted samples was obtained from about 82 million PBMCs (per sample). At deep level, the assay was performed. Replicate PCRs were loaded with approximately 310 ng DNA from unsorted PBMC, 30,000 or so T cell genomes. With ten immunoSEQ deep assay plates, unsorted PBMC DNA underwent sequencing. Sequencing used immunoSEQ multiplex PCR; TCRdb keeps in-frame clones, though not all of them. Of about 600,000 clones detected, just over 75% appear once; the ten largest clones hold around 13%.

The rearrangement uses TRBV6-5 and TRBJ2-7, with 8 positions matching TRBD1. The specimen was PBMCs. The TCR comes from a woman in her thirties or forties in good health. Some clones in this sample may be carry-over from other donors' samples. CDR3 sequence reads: CASSSGTGPYEQYF. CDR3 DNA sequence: TGTGCCAGCAGCTCCGGGACAGGACCCTACGAGCAGTACTTC.